These T cell receptor beta chains were read from a single sample in a study of CD8 T cells in Susac syndrome. From the immunoSEQ multiplex PCR reads, TCRdb called clonotypes with MiXCR, one entry per CDR3 protein. The profile shows some 300,000 distinct CDR3 sequences, about nine tenths of them singletons. Sequences were obtained from CD8+ T cells from PBMCs. The receptors stem from a human donor with multiple sclerosis. The CDR3 runs from the conserved cysteine through the conserved F or W. The D gene is left open where the match is weak. A clone size is listed for some rows: how often the clone was seen (once, few, many), or a class if it is expanded.

cdr3_aa: CASSPGHRDTQYF
cdr3_nt: TGCGCCAGCAGCCCCGGACATAGGGATACGCAGTATTTT
d_call: NA
clone_size: NA
j_call: TRBJ2-3
v_call: TRBV4-1

cdr3_aa: CASSLFSGTANTGELFF
cdr3_nt: TGTGCCAGCAGTTTATTTTCCGGGACAGCGAACACCGGGGAGCTGTTTTTT
d_call: TRBD1
clone_size: few
j_call: TRBJ2-2
v_call: TRBV27

cdr3_aa: CASSDGWGTGELFF
cdr3_nt: TGTGCCAGCAGCGACGGGTGGGGGACCGGGGAGCTGTTTTTT
d_call: NA
clone_size: NA
j_call: TRBJ2-2
v_call: TRBV6-4

cdr3_aa: CASRGTSLPQETQYF
cdr3_nt: TGTGCCAGCCGCGGGACATCTCTTCCACAAGAGACCCAGTACTTC
d_call: NA
clone_size: NA
j_call: TRBJ2-5
v_call: TRBV19

cdr3_aa: CASTPQGFLNEQYF
cdr3_nt: TGTGCCAGCACCCCACAGGGGTTTCTAAACGAGCAGTACTTC
d_call: TRBD1
clone_size: NA
j_call: TRBJ2-7
v_call: TRBV12-3/TRBV12-4

cdr3_aa: CASRTGRGTSVYNEQFF
cdr3_nt: TGTGCCAGCAGGACAGGCCGGGGGACTAGCGTCTACAATGAGCAGTTCTTC
d_call: TRBD2
clone_size: NA
j_call: TRBJ2-1
v_call: TRBV28

cdr3_aa: CASSLYSGQGLLLEQYF
cdr3_nt: TGTGCCAGCAGTTTATACTCAGGACAGGGCTTACTTCTCGAGCAGTACTTC
d_call: TRBD1
clone_size: NA
j_call: TRBJ2-7
v_call: TRBV27

cdr3_aa: CASSVADRLYGYTF
cdr3_nt: TGTGCCAGCAGCGTAGCGGACAGACTCTATGGCTACACCTTC
d_call: NA
clone_size: once
j_call: TRBJ1-2
v_call: TRBV9

cdr3_aa: CSVRHDEQYF
cdr3_nt: TGCAGTGTTAGGCACGACGAGCAGTACTTC
d_call: NA
clone_size: NA
j_call: TRBJ2-7
v_call: TRBV20-1

cdr3_aa: CASSPTGQGTYGYTF
cdr3_nt: TGTGCCAGCAGCCCTACGGGGCAGGGCACTTATGGCTACACCTTC
d_call: NA
clone_size: NA
j_call: TRBJ1-2
v_call: TRBV7-3

cdr3_aa: CAWSVTLGVTQYF
cdr3_nt: TGTGCCTGGAGTGTAACTCTAGGTGTTACGCAGTATTTT
d_call: NA
clone_size: NA
j_call: TRBJ2-3
v_call: TRBV30

cdr3_aa: CASSRLEAVNEQFF
cdr3_nt: TGTGCCAGCAGCAGATTGGAGGCCGTCAATGAGCAGTTCTTC
d_call: NA
clone_size: once
j_call: TRBJ2-1
v_call: TRBV7-2

cdr3_aa: CASSPPGHQKETQYF
cdr3_nt: TGTGCCAGCAGCCCCCCGGGACACCAGAAGGAGACCCAGTACTTC
d_call: NA
clone_size: NA
j_call: TRBJ2-5
v_call: TRBV7-9

cdr3_aa: CSAGTGSAEQYF
cdr3_nt: TGCAGTGCCGGGACAGGGTCAGCCGAGCAGTACTTC
d_call: TRBD1
clone_size: NA
j_call: TRBJ2-7
v_call: TRBV20-1

cdr3_aa: CASSLGGGQDSEAFF
cdr3_nt: TGTGCCAGCAGCTTGGGGGGGGGACAGGACAGCGAAGCTTTCTTT
d_call: TRBD1
clone_size: NA
j_call: TRBJ1-1
v_call: TRBV7-2

cdr3_aa: CASSLSSAETQYF
cdr3_nt: TGTGCCAGCAGCTTGTCTAGCGCGGAGACCCAGTACTTC
d_call: NA
clone_size: NA
j_call: TRBJ2-5
v_call: TRBV5-4

cdr3_aa: CSARRRGRGTTGELFF
cdr3_nt: TGCAGTGCGCGTCGCCGGGGGCGGGGTACCACCGGGGAGCTGTTTTTT
d_call: NA
clone_size: NA
j_call: TRBJ2-2
v_call: TRBV20-1

cdr3_aa: CSAMTGGTEAFF
cdr3_nt: TGCAGCGCAATGACAGGGGGCACTGAAGCTTTCTTT
d_call: TRBD1
clone_size: NA
j_call: TRBJ1-1
v_call: TRBV29-1

cdr3_aa: CASSQGTSGEETQYF
cdr3_nt: TGTGCCAGCAGCCAAGGGACTAGCGGAGAAGAGACCCAGTACTTC
d_call: TRBD2
clone_size: NA
j_call: TRBJ2-5
v_call: TRBV3-1

cdr3_aa: CSASSWDSSYEQYF
cdr3_nt: TGCAGTGCTAGCTCCTGGGACAGCTCCTACGAGCAGTACTTC
d_call: TRBD1
clone_size: NA
j_call: TRBJ2-7
v_call: TRBV20-1

cdr3_aa: CASSDGQGAGNQPQHF
cdr3_nt: TGTGCCAGCAGCGACGGACAGGGGGCCGGCAATCAGCCCCAGCATTTT
d_call: TRBD1
clone_size: NA
j_call: TRBJ1-5
v_call: TRBV7-2

cdr3_aa: CSAPGTTDYEQYF
cdr3_nt: TGCAGTGCGCCAGGGACAACCGACTACGAGCAGTACTTC
d_call: NA
clone_size: NA
j_call: TRBJ2-7
v_call: TRBV20-1

cdr3_aa: CSVGGGGEQYF
cdr3_nt: TGCAGCGTTGGCGGCGGGGGGGAGCAGTACTTC
d_call: TRBD2
clone_size: NA
j_call: TRBJ2-7
v_call: TRBV29-1

cdr3_aa: CASSPFGGLGEQFF
cdr3_nt: TGTGCCAGCAGTCCTTTTGGGGGGTTAGGCGAGCAGTTCTTC
d_call: NA
clone_size: NA
j_call: TRBJ2-1
v_call: TRBV27

cdr3_aa: CAWSHLGQGQSSYNSPLHF
cdr3_nt: TGTGCCTGGAGTCATCTCGGACAGGGTCAGAGCTCCTATAATTCACCCCTCCACTTT
d_call: TRBD1
clone_size: NA
j_call: TRBJ1-6
v_call: TRBV30

cdr3_aa: CASSYVTDTQYF
cdr3_nt: TGTGCCAGCAGTTACGTCACAGATACGCAGTATTTT
d_call: NA
clone_size: NA
j_call: TRBJ2-3
v_call: TRBV6-2/TRBV6-3

cdr3_aa: CASSLAGAGGGLMGDTQYF
cdr3_nt: TGTGCCAGCAGCTTGGCCGGGGCAGGGGGCGGGTTGATGGGAGATACGCAGTATTTT
d_call: TRBD1
clone_size: NA
j_call: TRBJ2-3
v_call: TRBV5-6

cdr3_aa: CASSQETGGSPLHF
cdr3_nt: TGCGCCAGCAGCCAGGAGACAGGGGGATCACCCCTCCACTTT
d_call: TRBD1
clone_size: few
j_call: TRBJ1-6
v_call: TRBV4-3

cdr3_aa: CSASGWAGPIEQYF
cdr3_nt: TGCAGTGCCTCCGGGTGGGCGGGGCCCATCGAGCAGTACTTC
d_call: NA
clone_size: NA
j_call: TRBJ2-7
v_call: TRBV20-1

cdr3_aa: CASSQDDSNQPQHF
cdr3_nt: TGCGCCAGCAGCCAAGATGACAGCAATCAGCCCCAGCATTTT
d_call: NA
clone_size: NA
j_call: TRBJ1-5
v_call: TRBV4-1

cdr3_aa: CASSKRGRGWNIQYF
cdr3_nt: TGTGCCAGCAGCAAAAGGGGGCGGGGTTGGAACATTCAGTACTTC
d_call: NA
clone_size: NA
j_call: TRBJ2-4
v_call: TRBV21-1

cdr3_aa: CASSEAGTNTEAFF
cdr3_nt: TGTGCCAGCAGTGAAGCAGGGACGAACACTGAAGCTTTCTTT
d_call: NA
clone_size: NA
j_call: TRBJ1-1
v_call: TRBV2

cdr3_aa: CSARDRAGDYNEQFF
cdr3_nt: TGCAGTGCTAGAGATAGAGCGGGAGACTACAATGAGCAGTTCTTC
d_call: TRBD2
clone_size: NA
j_call: TRBJ2-1
v_call: TRBV20-1

cdr3_aa: CSVVTGSSYEQYF
cdr3_nt: TGCAGCGTTGTGACTGGGAGCTCCTACGAGCAGTACTTC
d_call: NA
clone_size: few
j_call: TRBJ2-7
v_call: TRBV29-1

cdr3_aa: CSATRKGQGGNQPQHF
cdr3_nt: TGCAGTGCTACCCGGAAAGGACAGGGGGGGAATCAGCCCCAGCATTTT
d_call: TRBD1
clone_size: NA
j_call: TRBJ1-5
v_call: TRBV20-1

cdr3_aa: CASSYSPGLAVNEQFF
cdr3_nt: TGTGCCAGCAGTTATTCGCCGGGACTAGCGGTTAATGAGCAGTTCTTC
d_call: TRBD2
clone_size: NA
j_call: TRBJ2-1
v_call: TRBV6-2/TRBV6-3

cdr3_aa: CASSLERDSNYEQYF
cdr3_nt: TGTGCCAGCAGCTTAGAACGGGACAGTAACTACGAGCAGTACTTC
d_call: TRBD1
clone_size: NA
j_call: TRBJ2-7
v_call: TRBV7-9

cdr3_aa: CASSLAGSQSSYEQYF
cdr3_nt: TGTGCCAGCAGCTTAGCGGGCAGTCAGAGCTCCTACGAGCAGTACTTC
d_call: NA
clone_size: NA
j_call: TRBJ2-7
v_call: TRBV7-6

cdr3_aa: CASSPSMDYEQYF
cdr3_nt: TGTGCCAGCAGCCCCTCGATGGATTACGAGCAGTACTTC
d_call: NA
clone_size: NA
j_call: TRBJ2-7
v_call: TRBV6-2/TRBV6-3

cdr3_aa: CSALLPRGDGTGELFF
cdr3_nt: TGCAGTGCCCTACTCCCGCGGGGGGACGGCACCGGGGAGCTGTTTTTT
d_call: TRBD2
clone_size: NA
j_call: TRBJ2-2
v_call: TRBV20-1

cdr3_aa: CASSLWRQMNTEAFF
cdr3_nt: TGTGCCAGCAGCTTATGGAGGCAGATGAACACTGAAGCTTTCTTT
d_call: NA
clone_size: once
j_call: TRBJ1-1
v_call: TRBV7-3

cdr3_aa: CASSHGDFSSDTQYF
cdr3_nt: TGTGCCAGCAGCCATGGGGATTTTTCTTCAGATACGCAGTATTTT
d_call: NA
clone_size: NA
j_call: TRBJ2-3
v_call: TRBV7-9

cdr3_aa: CAISESGDLEETQYF
cdr3_nt: TGTGCCATCAGTGAGTCAGGGGACCTTGAAGAGACCCAGTACTTC
d_call: NA
clone_size: NA
j_call: TRBJ2-5
v_call: TRBV10-3

cdr3_aa: CSASQQNTDTQYF
cdr3_nt: TGCAGTGCTAGTCAGCAGAACACAGATACGCAGTATTTT
d_call: NA
clone_size: NA
j_call: TRBJ2-3
v_call: TRBV20-1

cdr3_aa: CSAPRSPASEQYF
cdr3_nt: TGCAGTGCTCCCCGGTCCCCGGCCAGCGAGCAGTACTTC
d_call: NA
clone_size: NA
j_call: TRBJ2-7
v_call: TRBV20-1

cdr3_aa: CASSHFYEQFF
cdr3_nt: TGTGCCAGTAGCCACTTCTATGAGCAGTTCTTC
d_call: NA
clone_size: NA
j_call: TRBJ2-1
v_call: TRBV19